This T cell receptor beta chain was documented in a study of T-cell memory formation after mild COVID-19. A word on this clonotype: Its antigen is undetermined.

Study observations and caveats: Among clones peaking at day 37 in the second wave, SARS-CoV-2 specificity remained unconfirmed. Later expanders leaned CD4+, whereas clones that contracted between day 15 and 85 were balanced CD4/CD8. Cross-reactive memory appears to have joined, as suggested by some responding clones showing up in pre-infection memory. The study found contracting CD4+ clones mainly in CM and EM and contracting CD8+ clones in EMRA.

The junction had 11 bases not matched to a gene; V was cut back by 5 bases and J by 4 bases. This CDR3 contains 15 residues. The germline V gene encodes CDR1 SGHRS and CDR2 YFSETQ. MiXCR, run by TCRdb on the 5' RACE reads, gives a single entry per CDR3 protein. The data contain roughly 100,000 distinct CDR3 sequences, about a sixth of them singletons. Sequenced sample: PBMCs or a T cell subset sorted from them (not recorded which). This chain links TRBV5-1 with TRBJ2-7; 8 nucleotides line up with TRBD2. The clonotype comes from an adult woman who had mild COVID-19 (a few samples of this study predate the infection). Cell type and time point are not known. The CDR3 loop is CASRTGPSGSYEQYF. As DNA, the CDR3 is TGCGCCAGCAGGACCGGGCCGAGCGGGAGTTACGAGCAGTACTTC. Drawing the rest from reference TRBV5-1 and TRBJ2-7, the complete variable domain is KAGVTQTPRYLIKTRGQQVTLSCSPISGHRSVSWYQQTPGQGLQFLFEYFSETQRNKGNFPGRFSGRQFSNSRSEMNVSTLELGDSALYLCASRTGPSGSYEQYFGPGTRLTVT.